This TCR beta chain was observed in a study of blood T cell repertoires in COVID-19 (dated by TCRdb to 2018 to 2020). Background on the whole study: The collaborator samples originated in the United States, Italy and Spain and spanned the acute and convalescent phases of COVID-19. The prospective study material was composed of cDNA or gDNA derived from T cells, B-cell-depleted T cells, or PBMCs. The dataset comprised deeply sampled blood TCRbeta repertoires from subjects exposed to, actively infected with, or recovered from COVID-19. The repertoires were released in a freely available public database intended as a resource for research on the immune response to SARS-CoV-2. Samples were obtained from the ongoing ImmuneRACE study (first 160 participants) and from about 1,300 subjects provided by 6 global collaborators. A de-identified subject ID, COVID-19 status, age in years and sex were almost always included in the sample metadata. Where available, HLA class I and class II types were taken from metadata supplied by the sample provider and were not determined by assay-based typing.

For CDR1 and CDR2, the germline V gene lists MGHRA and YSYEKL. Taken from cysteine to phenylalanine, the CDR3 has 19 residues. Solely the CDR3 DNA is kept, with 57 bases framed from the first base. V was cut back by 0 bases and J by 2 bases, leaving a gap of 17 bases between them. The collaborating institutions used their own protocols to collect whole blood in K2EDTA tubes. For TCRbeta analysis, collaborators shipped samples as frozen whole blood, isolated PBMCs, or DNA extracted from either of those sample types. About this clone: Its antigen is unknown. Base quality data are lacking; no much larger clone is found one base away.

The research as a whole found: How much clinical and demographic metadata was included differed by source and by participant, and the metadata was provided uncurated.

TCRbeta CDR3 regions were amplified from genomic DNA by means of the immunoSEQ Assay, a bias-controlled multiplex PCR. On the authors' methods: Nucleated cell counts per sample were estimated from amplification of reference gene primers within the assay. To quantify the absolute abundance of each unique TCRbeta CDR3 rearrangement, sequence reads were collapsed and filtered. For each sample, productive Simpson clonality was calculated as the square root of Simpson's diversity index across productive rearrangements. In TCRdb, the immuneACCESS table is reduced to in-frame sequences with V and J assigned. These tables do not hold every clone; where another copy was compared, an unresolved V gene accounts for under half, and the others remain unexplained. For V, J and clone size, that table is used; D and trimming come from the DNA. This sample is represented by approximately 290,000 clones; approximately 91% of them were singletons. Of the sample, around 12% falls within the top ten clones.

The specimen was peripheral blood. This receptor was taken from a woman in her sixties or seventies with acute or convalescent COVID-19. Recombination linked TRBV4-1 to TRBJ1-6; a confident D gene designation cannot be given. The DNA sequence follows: TGCGCCAGCAGCCAAGAAGGCGCAGGTTTGATCACCTATAATTCACCCCTCCACTTT. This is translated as CASSQEGAGLITYNSPLHF.